This TCR beta chain was identified in a study of blood T cell repertoires in COVID-19. Study at large: There were acute and convalescent COVID-19 samples, and they came from the United States, Italy and Spain. In each case, the material was cDNA or gDNA derived from T cells, B-cell-depleted T cells, or PBMCs.

This clone showed up just once. Authors' processing steps: Estimation of nucleated cell counts relied on the amplification of reference gene primers. TCRdb keeps only in-frame clones here, not all; method: immunoSEQ multiplex PCR. V and J calls and clone size are copied from that table; D and trimming were computed from the DNA. This repertoire shows about 210,000 clones, about nine tenths found once; its top ten account for approximately 0.69%. This CDR3 has 16 residues. The germline V gene has CDR1 MGHRA and CDR2 YSYEKL. Unmatched junction bases numbered 12, after V lost 4 bases and J lost 6 bases. Sequences were obtained from peripheral blood. This sequence originates from a man in his forties with acute or convalescent COVID-19. The rearrangement links TRBV4-1 to TRBJ2-1; TRBD1 matches 7 bases. CDR3 sequence reads: CASSPLDRLRGNEQFF. The CDR3 DNA reads TGCGCCAGCAGCCCGCTGGACAGGTTGAGGGGCAATGAGCAGTTCTTC.